This TCR beta chain came from a study of OX40 agonist ivuxolimab in advanced cancers. Across the whole study: Three partial responders included one hepatocellular carcinoma patient and two cutaneous melanoma patients.

Germline V gene sequence: CDR1 MGHRA, CDR2 YSYEKL. V lost 0 bases and J 4 bases, leaving 17 bases between the germline ends. This CDR3 spans 17 amino acids. With respect to this clone: Its specificity is not known.

Whole-study findings and limits: CD4+ and CD8+ T cells in blood underwent clonal expansion by week 6 at 0.1 to 3.0 mg/kg.

Clones were read by immunoSEQ multiplex PCR, and TCRdb kept only the in-frame ones, dropping some. This sample yields 15,000 to 20,000 clones, of which just under 75% are seen a single time; approximately 24% belongs to the top ten. The V call is TRBV4-1, the J call TRBJ2-3; possible D gene TRBD1, 5 bases. The TCR originated in an adult with an advanced solid tumor such as melanoma, head and neck, liver or kidney cancer. This specimen was CD4+ or CD8+ T cells sorted from blood, taken in a trial of the OX40 agonist ivuxolimab. The CDR3 sequence: CASSQDWAGKSADTQYF. CDR3 DNA sequence: TGCGCCAGCAGCCAAGACTGGGCAGGGAAGTCCGCAGATACGCAGTATTTT.